The T cell receptor (beta chain) under discussion was sequenced for a study of T cell responses to AZD1222 COVID-19 vaccine. The CDR3 runs to 16 residues. Trimming removed 3 bases from V and 4 bases from J; junction bases left unmatched: 11. The V gene's germline CDR1 is MNHEY and CDR2 SMNVEV (reference sequence). Study-wide findings and caveats: Repertoires were sampled only after the peak T cell response. Following two doses of AZD1222, Spike-specific TCR breadth and depth rose. It should be noted that donors were predominantly white British and more often female, and clonal diversity was possibly underestimated. Reportedly, nearly half of unique spike TCRs recognized epitopes outside B.1.351/B.1.1.7 mutations.

As regards this clone: Its antigen is unidentified.

Generated by immunoSEQ multiplex PCR, the TCRdb table keeps only in-frame clones and is missing some. This sample carries 100,000 to 150,000 clones, 89% of them seen once, and the ten largest clones take about 1.6%. The receptor comes from an adult in good health. The chain combines TRBV27 with TRBJ2-5; 7 bases match TRBD1. Sequencing was performed on peripheral blood, taken on day 0 of AZD1222 vaccination. The CDR3 protein is CASSFGAGGLGETQYF. CDR3 bases: TGTGCCAGCAGTTTCGGGGCAGGGGGTTTAGGAGAGACCCAGTACTTC.